Listed here is a single T cell receptor beta chain. This entry belongs to a study of blood T cell repertoires in COVID-19. Study summary: Nucleic acid was either cDNA or gDNA, and it came from T cells, B-cell-depleted T cells, or PBMCs.

Assay: immunoSEQ multiplex PCR; the TCRdb copy retains only in-frame clones and omits some. The sample has fewer than 200,000 clones; roughly 85% are singletons. Deletions cut 7 bases from V and 1 base from J, with 7 bases between. This CDR3 is built from 12 residues. V usage is TRBV12-3 or TRBV12-4 and J usage is TRBJ1-2; possible D gene TRBD1, 5 bases. The sequenced sample was PBMCs or T cells enriched from blood (not recorded which). The clonotype originates from a woman between 65 and 79 years old in a cohort exposed to, infected with or recovered from COVID-19 (not recorded which). CDR3 in DNA: TGTGCCAGCAAAAGGGGTAACTATGGCTACACCTTC. Its translation is CASKRGNYGYTF.